Each of the 5 T cell receptor beta chains below was sequenced from the same sample in a study of regulatory T cells in long-lasting Graves disease. Specified time point: persistent/refractory GD, antithyroid drugs over 5 years with positive TRAb. RNA extracted from PBMCs served as the sequencing template. The TCR beta library used iRepertoire HTBI primers with Arm-PCR amplification of CDR3. MiXCR, applied by TCRdb to the multiplex PCR reads, yields one record per CDR3 protein. The sample consists of a few hundred thousand distinct CDR3 sequences, around a quarter of them appearing once. Material: peripheral blood mononuclear cells (PBMCs), obtained when the disease was refractory, from a patient treated with antithyroid drugs. Receptor source: a female donor with Graves disease.

This clonotype has a handful of counts. The chain recombines TRBV11-2 with TRBJ2-2; unclear D gene. Germline lookup yields CDR1 SGHAT and CDR2 FQNNGV. The CDR3 has 13 residues. Trimming shortened V by 7 bases and J by 1 base, and 7 bases separated the two germline ends. CDR3 DNA: TGTGCCAGCAATCTGGGGAACACCGGGGAGCTGTTTTTT. Amino acid sequence: CASNLGNTGELFF.

This clonotype has at least ten counts. The chain is built from TRBV28 and TRBJ1-2; D unresolved. The ends were cut back, 2 bases at V and 8 bases at J, with 18 bases in the middle. The CDR3 has 15 amino acids. The germline gives CDR1 MDHEN, CDR2 SYDVKM. CDR3 in amino acids: CASSLEGVQSSGYTF. DNA of the CDR3: TGTGCCAGCAGTTTAGAGGGAGTACAGTCATCCGGCTACACCTTC.

The chain couples TRBV4-3 to TRBJ2-5; perhaps TRBD1 as D (5 bases). This CDR3 region has 13 residues. The ends were cut back, 2 bases at V and 2 bases at J, with 6 bases in the middle. Germline CDR1 reads LGHNA; CDR2 reads YSLEER. CDR3 coding DNA: TGCGCCAGCAGCCAAAGACAGCAAGAGACCCAGTACTTC. It encodes CASSQRQQETQYF.

As concerns this clonotype: Since a much larger clone is just one base distant, this may be a read error. The chain links TRBV15 to TRBJ1-2; no definite D call. The CDR3 has 12 residues. Deletions cut 8 bases from V and 2 bases from J, with 9 bases between. The germline gives CDR1 LNHNV, CDR2 YYDKDF (reference sequence). CDR3 coding DNA: TGTGCCACCTTAGTAGACAACTATGGCTACACCTTC. This codes for CATLVDNYGYTF.

At least ten counts were recorded for this clonotype. The rearrangement joins TRBV11-2 to TRBJ1-4; the D gene is possibly TRBD1 (6 bases). Deletions cut 5 bases from V and 7 bases from J, with 11 bases between. The CDR3 runs 13 residues. Germline V gene sequence: CDR1 SGHAT, CDR2 FQNNGV. The CDR3 region is CASSLGGGEKLFF. The CDR3, as DNA: TGTGCCAGCAGCCTCGGAGGGGGTGAAAAACTGTTTTTT. The full variable domain, its missing parts supplied by reference TRBV11-2 and TRBJ1-4, is EAGVAQSPRYKIIEKRQSVAFWCNPISGHATLYWYQQILGQGPKLLIQFQNNGVVDDSQLPKDRFSAERLKGVDSTLKIQPAKLEDSAVYLCASSLGGGEKLFFGSGTQLSVL.